What follows are 16 T cell receptor beta chains derived from one specimen sequenced in a study of long-term antiretroviral therapy in people with HIV. The assay used was immunoSEQ (version v3.0), run at survey level. TCRdb's copy holds only in-frame clones and misses some; the assay was immunoSEQ multiplex PCR. The sample has about 14,000 clones; 70% to 85% are singletons. The starting material was unsorted PBMCs, obtained 0.4 years after starting antiretroviral therapy. The receptors come from a man aged 30 to 39 with HIV.

The rearrangement uses TRBV5-1 and TRBJ1-1; 9 bases agree with TRBD1. The junction had 7 bases not matched to a gene; V was cut back by 3 bases and J by 1 base. Germline loops: CDR1 SGHRS, CDR2 YFSETQ. This CDR3 spans 16 amino acids. CDR3 bases: TGCGCCAGCAGCTCAACCCCGGGACAGGGGAACACTGAAGCTTTCTTT. It codes for CASSSTPGQGNTEAFF.

The gene calls are TRBV28 and TRBJ2-5, with D perhaps TRBD2 (6 bases). Between the trimmed V and J ends, which lost 6 bases and 6 bases, there was a span of 14 bases. Germline lookup yields CDR1 MDHEN and CDR2 SYDVKM. The CDR3 spans 13 residues. The CDR3 bases are TGTGCCAGCAGGACTAGATTTACCCAGACCCAGTACTTC. Its translation is CASRTRFTQTQYF. The variable domain in full, completed from reference TRBV28 and TRBJ2-5, reads DVKVTQSSRYLVKRTGEKVFLECVQDMDHENMFWYRQDPGLGLRLIYFSYDVKMKEKGDIPEGYSVSREKKERFSLILESASTNQTSMYLCASRTRFTQTQYFGPGTRLLVL.

The V and J genes are TRBV4-1 and TRBJ2-1, with a possible D match to TRBD2 (6 bases). CDR1 and CDR2 from the germline V gene are MGHRA and YSYEKL. Trimming stripped 3 bases from V and 0 bases from J, with 9 bases between. CDR3 size: 15 residues. The CDR3 loop reads CASSQDGSSYNEQFF. As DNA, the CDR3 is TGCGCCAGCAGCCAGGACGGGAGCTCCTACAATGAGCAGTTCTTC.

The chain uses TRBV9 and TRBJ2-1, with D perhaps matching TRBD2 (7 bases). This CDR3 is built from 15 residues. From germline, CDR1 is SGDLS and CDR2 YYNGEE. With 4 bases removed from V and 4 bases from J, the gap between germline ends came to 15 bases. The CDR3 bases are TGTGCCAGCAGCCGCAGGGGACTAACTTACAATGAGCAGTTCTTC. The encoded protein is CASSRRGLTYNEQFF. The full variable domain, completed using reference TRBV9 and TRBJ2-1, is DSGVTQTPKHLITATGQRVTLRCSPRSGDLSVYWYQQSLDQGLQFLIQYYNGEERAKGNILERFSAQQFPDLHSELNLSSLELGDSALYFCASSRRGLTYNEQFFGPGTRLTVL.

The V and J genes are TRBV27 and TRBJ2-7, with TRBD1 matching over 7 bases. The CDR3 length is 13 residues. Germline CDR1 and CDR2: MNHEY and SMNVEV (reference sequence). Trimming cost V 1 base and J 6 bases; bases outside gene matches: 3. The CDR3 protein is CASSLYRGSEQYF. The CDR3 DNA reads TGTGCCAGCAGTTTATACAGGGGAAGCGAGCAGTACTTC.

The chain carries TRBV2 and TRBJ2-7; 9 bases align to TRBD1. CDR3 length: 13 amino acids. V gave up 7 bases and J gave up 4 bases; unmatched junction bases: 5. Germline V gives CDR1 SNHLY, CDR2 FYNNEI. The CDR3: CASKLGTGYEQYF. CDR3 DNA: TGTGCCAGCAAACTGGGGACAGGGTACGAGCAGTACTTC.

The V and J genes are TRBV6-6 and TRBJ1-6, with 9 bases fitting TRBD1. V shed 5 bases, J shed 6 bases, and the junction held 8 bases outside the gene matches. The CDR3 is made up of 16 amino acids. Germline V gene data show CDR1 as MNHNY and CDR2 as SVGAGI (reference sequence). CDR3 in DNA: TGTGCCAGCAGTACACCGGACAGGGGAGGTAATTCACCCCTCCACTTT. Translation gives CASSTPDRGGNSPLHF.

This clone was seen only a few times. The junction departs from the called germline gene at one end, perhaps through a read error. The chain is built from TRBV9 and TRBJ1-2; 9 nucleotides line up with TRBD1. The V gene's germline CDR1 is SGDLS and CDR2 YYNGEE. The CDR3 runs 15 residues. This chain's CDR3 is CASSSGQGNTLWLWF. In DNA form, the CDR3 reads TGTGCCAGCAGCTCGGGACAGGGCAATACGTTATGGCTATGGTTC.

The chain recombines TRBV5-1 with TRBJ1-1, with TRBD1 matching over 7 bases. V was pared by 0 bases and J by 3 bases, with 5 bases of the junction left unmatched. The germline gives CDR1 SGHRS, CDR2 YFSETQ. The CDR3 covers 15 residues. The CDR3 region has the DNA TGCGCCAGCAGCTTGGGAGGACAGGAATACACTGAAGCTTTCTTT. It specifies CASSLGGQEYTEAFF.

The chain recombines TRBV28 with TRBJ1-5, with no clear D. V was pared by 7 bases and J by 0 bases, with 7 bases between. This CDR3 comprises 13 residues. Germline-derived CDR1 and CDR2 are MDHEN and SYDVKM. The CDR3 protein is CASTIDSNQPQHF. The CDR3 DNA is TGTGCCAGCACCATTGATAGCAATCAGCCCCAGCATTTT.

This chain connects TRBV12-5 to TRBJ2-3; the match to TRBD1 covers 8 bases. This CDR3 is 16 amino acids long. V trimming: 5 bases; J trimming: 2 bases; junction bases outside the gene matches: 9. Per the germline V gene, CDR1 is LGHNT and CDR2 is FRNRAP. The CDR3 DNA reads as TGTGCTAGTGGTAACCCGACAGGGGAAGACACAGATACGCAGTATTTT. Translation: CASGNPTGEDTDTQYF.

This rearrangement joins TRBV5-6 to TRBJ2-7; weak D call: TRBD1 (6 bases). Germline V gene lookup returns CDR1 SGHDT and CDR2 YYEEEE. The CDR3 covers 15 residues. Trimming took off 2 bases at V and 3 bases at J, with 15 bases between the two ends. The CDR3 region is CASSLSRTASYEQYF. CDR3 coding DNA: TGTGCCAGCAGCTTATCCCGGACAGCTAGCTACGAGCAGTACTTC.

The rearrangement joins TRBV5-1 to TRBJ1-3; maybe TRBD1 (6 bases). The CDR3 sequence is 14 residues long. Trimming shortened V by 4 bases and J by 2 bases, and 10 bases separated the two germline ends. CDR1 SGHRS and CDR2 YFSETQ come from the germline V gene. CDR3 nucleotides: TGCGCCAGCAGCGTTACAGGGACTGGAAACACCATATATTTT. Protein sequence: CASSVTGTGNTIYF. Using reference TRBV5-1 and TRBJ1-3 for the parts outside the CDR3, the full variable domain is KAGVTQTPRYLIKTRGQQVTLSCSPISGHRSVSWYQQTPGQGLQFLFEYFSETQRNKGNFPGRFSGRQFSNSRSEMNVSTLELGDSALYLCASSVTGTGNTIYFGEGSWLTVV.

The chain recombines TRBV27 with TRBJ1-3; 8 bases fit TRBD1. V lost 3 bases to trimming and J lost 6 bases; unmatched junction nucleotides: 13. The V gene's germline CDR1 is MNHEY and CDR2 SMNVEV (reference sequence). CDR3 size: 17 residues. CDR3 bases: TGTGCCAGCAGTTTCCTACCCTTCGGACAGGGACAAAACACCATATATTTT. This gives the protein CASSFLPFGQGQNTIYF.

The DNA of the CDR3 is TGCGCCAGCAGCTTTTTACAGGGTAGCACAGATACGCAGTATTTT. Protein: CASSFLQGSTDTQYF. The chain carries TRBV5-1 and TRBJ2-3; D is perhaps TRBD1 (6 bases). Trimming left V 2 bases short and J 0 bases short, with 10 bases between. Germline lookup yields CDR1 SGHRS and CDR2 YFSETQ. The CDR3 has 15 amino acids. Full variable domain (missing parts from reference TRBV5-1 and TRBJ2-3): KAGVTQTPRYLIKTRGQQVTLSCSPISGHRSVSWYQQTPGQGLQFLFEYFSETQRNKGNFPGRFSGRQFSNSRSEMNVSTLELGDSALYLCASSFLQGSTDTQYFGPGTRLTVL.

The chain uses TRBV19 and TRBJ1-2; TRBD1 is a possible D gene (5 bases). Trimming pared 4 bases from V and 1 base from J, leaving 13 bases between. Germline CDR1 is LNHDA and CDR2 is SQIVND (reference sequence). CDR3 size: 15 residues. CDR3 region: CASSTPGGRNYGYTF. The DNA of the CDR3 is TGTGCCAGTAGTACGCCTGGGGGACGTAACTATGGCTACACCTTC.